The TCR beta chain described here comes from a study of T cell responses to AZD1222 COVID-19 vaccine. Findings of the study overall: Clonal diversity was possibly underestimated, and the donors were mostly white British, with more females.

This clone was counted a single time. No antigen is known for it. Produced via immunoSEQ multiplex PCR; TCRdb's table is partial and in-frame only. The table records around 50,000 clones, around 86% of them present only once. This TCR was recovered from an adult in good health. The sequencing here drew on peripheral blood, taken on day 0 of AZD1222 vaccination.

As DNA, the CDR3 is TGTGCCAGCAGCTTACAAGCGGGTAATGAGCAGTTCTTC. Its translation: CASSLQAGNEQFF. The V and J genes are TRBV6-5 and TRBJ2-1, with D perhaps matching TRBD2 (6 bases). In germline, CDR1 is MNHEY, CDR2 SVGAGI. V shed 6 bases and J shed 7 bases, with 13 bases lying between them. This CDR3 is 13 amino acids long.